This T cell receptor beta chain was captured by sequencing in a study of blood T cell repertoires in COVID-19. Study information: The United States, Italy and Spain were the sources of the acute and convalescent COVID-19 samples. The cDNA or gDNA used as material had been derived from T cells, B-cell-depleted T cells, or PBMCs.

The V gene's germline CDR1 is LGHNT and CDR2 FRNRAP. The J segment lost 2 bases and the V segment lost 5 bases, leaving 2 bases of the junction unmatched. The length of the CDR3 is 15 residues. Original analysis: Estimated nucleated cell counts came from reference gene primer amplification. Sequenced by immunoSEQ multiplex PCR; TCRdb stores in-frame clones only, minus some. V, J and clone size reflect that table, while D and trimming were determined from the DNA. The table has approximately 210,000 clones, roughly 90% seen once. The V call is TRBV12-5, the J call TRBJ2-7; 14 bases are shared with TRBD2. The sample comprised peripheral blood. The origin of this receptor is a woman in her 70s with acute or convalescent COVID-19. CDR3 in DNA: TGTGCTAGTGGTCCGGGACTAGCGGGAGCCTACGAGCAGTACTTC. Its protein is CASGPGLAGAYEQYF.